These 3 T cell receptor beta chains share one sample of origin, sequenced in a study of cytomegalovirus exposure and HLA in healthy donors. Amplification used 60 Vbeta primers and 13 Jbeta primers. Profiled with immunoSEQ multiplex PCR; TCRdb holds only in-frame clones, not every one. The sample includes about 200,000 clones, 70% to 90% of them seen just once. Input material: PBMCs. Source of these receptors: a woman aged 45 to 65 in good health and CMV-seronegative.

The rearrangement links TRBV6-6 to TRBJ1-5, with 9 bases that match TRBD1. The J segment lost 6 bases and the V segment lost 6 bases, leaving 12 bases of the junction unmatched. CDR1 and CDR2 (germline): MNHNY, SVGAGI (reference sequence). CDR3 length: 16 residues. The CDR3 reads CASRSTGTGLSQPQHF. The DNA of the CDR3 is TGTGCCAGCAGATCCACAGGGACAGGGCTAAGTCAGCCCCAGCATTTT.

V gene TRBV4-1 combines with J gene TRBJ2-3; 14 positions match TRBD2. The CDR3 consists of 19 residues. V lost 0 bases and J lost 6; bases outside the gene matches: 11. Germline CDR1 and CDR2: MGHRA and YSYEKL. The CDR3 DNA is TGCGCCAGCAGCCAAGATTTAGGGACTAGCGGGAGTTTTATGGATACGCAGTATTTT. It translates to CASSQDLGTSGSFMDTQYF.

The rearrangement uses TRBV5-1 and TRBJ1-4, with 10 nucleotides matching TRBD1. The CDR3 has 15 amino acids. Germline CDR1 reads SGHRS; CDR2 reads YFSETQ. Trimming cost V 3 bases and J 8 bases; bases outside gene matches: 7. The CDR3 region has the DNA TGCGCCAGCAGCTCGGACAGGGGGAGAGGAGAAAAACTGTTTTTT. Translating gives CASSSDRGRGEKLFF.